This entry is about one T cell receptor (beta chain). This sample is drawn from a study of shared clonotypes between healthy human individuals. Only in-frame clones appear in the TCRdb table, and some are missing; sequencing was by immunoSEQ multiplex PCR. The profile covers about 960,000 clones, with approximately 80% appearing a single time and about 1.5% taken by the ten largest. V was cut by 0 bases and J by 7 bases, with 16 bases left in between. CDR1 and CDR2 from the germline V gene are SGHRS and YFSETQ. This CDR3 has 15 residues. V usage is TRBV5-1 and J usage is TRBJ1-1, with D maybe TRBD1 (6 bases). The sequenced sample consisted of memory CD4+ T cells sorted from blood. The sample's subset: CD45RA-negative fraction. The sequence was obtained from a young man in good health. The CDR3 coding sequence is TGCGCCAGCAGCTTGGCCTCCACAGGGTTCAGTGAAGCTTTCTTT. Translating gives CASSLASTGFSEAFF. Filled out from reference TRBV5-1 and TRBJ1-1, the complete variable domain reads KAGVTQTPRYLIKTRGQQVTLSCSPISGHRSVSWYQQTPGQGLQFLFEYFSETQRNKGNFPGRFSGRQFSNSRSEMNVSTLELGDSALYLCASSLASTGFSEAFFGQGTRLTVV.